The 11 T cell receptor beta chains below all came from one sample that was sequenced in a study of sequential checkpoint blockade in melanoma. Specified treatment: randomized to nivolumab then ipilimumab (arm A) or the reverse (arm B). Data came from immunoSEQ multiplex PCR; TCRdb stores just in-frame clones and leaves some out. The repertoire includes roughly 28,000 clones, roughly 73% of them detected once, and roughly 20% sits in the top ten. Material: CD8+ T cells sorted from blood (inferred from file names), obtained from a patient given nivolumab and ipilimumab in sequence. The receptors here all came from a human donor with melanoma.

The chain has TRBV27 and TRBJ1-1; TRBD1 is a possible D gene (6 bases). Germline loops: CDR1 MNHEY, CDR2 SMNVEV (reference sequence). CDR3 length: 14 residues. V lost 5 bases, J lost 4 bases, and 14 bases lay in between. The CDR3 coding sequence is TGTGCCAGCAGTACCCTAACAGGGATCACTGAAGCTTTCTTT. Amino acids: CASSTLTGITEAFF.

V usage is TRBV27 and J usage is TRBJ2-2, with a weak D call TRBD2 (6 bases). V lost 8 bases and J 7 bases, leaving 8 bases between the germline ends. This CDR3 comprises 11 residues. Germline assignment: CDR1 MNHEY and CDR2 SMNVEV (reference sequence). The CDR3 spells CASLGGGELFF. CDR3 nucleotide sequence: TGTGCCAGCCTCGGGGGCGGGGAGCTGTTTTTT.

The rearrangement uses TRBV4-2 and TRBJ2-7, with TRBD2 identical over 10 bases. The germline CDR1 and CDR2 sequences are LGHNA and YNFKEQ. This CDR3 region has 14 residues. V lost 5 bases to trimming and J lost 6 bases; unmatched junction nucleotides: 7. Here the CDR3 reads CASSYSGGSGEQYF. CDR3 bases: TGTGCCAGCAGCTATAGCGGGGGGTCCGGCGAGCAGTACTTC.

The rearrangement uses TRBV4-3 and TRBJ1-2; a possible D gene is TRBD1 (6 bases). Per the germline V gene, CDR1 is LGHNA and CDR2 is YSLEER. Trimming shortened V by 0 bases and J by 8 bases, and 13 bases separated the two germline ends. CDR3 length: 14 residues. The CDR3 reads CASSQDGRGWGYTF. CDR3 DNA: TGCGCCAGCAGCCAAGACGGTAGGGGGTGGGGCTACACCTTC.

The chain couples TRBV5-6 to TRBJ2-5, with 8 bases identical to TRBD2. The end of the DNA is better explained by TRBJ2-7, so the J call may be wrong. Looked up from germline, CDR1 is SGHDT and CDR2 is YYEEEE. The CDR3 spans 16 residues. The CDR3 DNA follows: TGTGCCAGCAGCTTGGAACTACTAGCGGTTTCCTACGAGCAGTACTTC. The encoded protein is CASSLELLAVSYEQYF.

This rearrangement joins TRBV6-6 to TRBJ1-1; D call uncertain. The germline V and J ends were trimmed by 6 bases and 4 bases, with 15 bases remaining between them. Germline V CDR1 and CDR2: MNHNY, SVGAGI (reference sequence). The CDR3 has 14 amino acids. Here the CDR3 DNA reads TGTGCCAGCAGCCCCTGGCGGGTCGCCACTGAAGCTTTCTTT. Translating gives CASSPWRVATEAFF.

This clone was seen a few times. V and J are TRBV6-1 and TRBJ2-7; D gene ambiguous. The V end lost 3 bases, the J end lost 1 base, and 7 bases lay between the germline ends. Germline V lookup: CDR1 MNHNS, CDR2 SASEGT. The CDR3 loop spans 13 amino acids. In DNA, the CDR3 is TGTGCCAGCAGTGATGACAATTCCTACGAGCAGTACTTC. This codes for CASSDDNSYEQYF.

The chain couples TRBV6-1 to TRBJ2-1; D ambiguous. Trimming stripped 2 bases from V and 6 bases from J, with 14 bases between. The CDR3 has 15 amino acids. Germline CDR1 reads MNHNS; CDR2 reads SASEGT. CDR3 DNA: TGTGCCAGCAGTGAACCCCTATCAACGTCCAATGAGCAGTTCTTC. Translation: CASSEPLSTSNEQFF.

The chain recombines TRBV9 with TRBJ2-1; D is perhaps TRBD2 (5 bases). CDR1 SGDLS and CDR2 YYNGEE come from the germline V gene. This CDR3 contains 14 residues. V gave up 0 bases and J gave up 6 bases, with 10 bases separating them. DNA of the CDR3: TGTGCCAGCAGCGTAGCTACTAGGGTCAATGAGCAGTTCTTC. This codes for CASSVATRVNEQFF.

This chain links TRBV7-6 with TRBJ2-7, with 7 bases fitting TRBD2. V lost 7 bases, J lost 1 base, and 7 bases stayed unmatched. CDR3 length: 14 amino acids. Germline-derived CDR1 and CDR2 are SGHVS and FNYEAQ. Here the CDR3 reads CASTEGLSSYEQYF. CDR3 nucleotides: TGTGCCAGCACCGAGGGACTAAGTTCCTACGAGCAGTACTTC.

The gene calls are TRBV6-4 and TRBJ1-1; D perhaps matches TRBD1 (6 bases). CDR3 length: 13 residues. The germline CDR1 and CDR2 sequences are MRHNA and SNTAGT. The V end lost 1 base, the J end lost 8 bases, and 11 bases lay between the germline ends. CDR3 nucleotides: TGTGCCAGCAGTGACTTTCTCGGGACAGAAGCTTTCTTT. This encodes CASSDFLGTEAFF.